Presented here are 3 T cell receptor beta chains from one specimen sequenced in a study of T cell clonotyping in hematopoietic cell transplantation. Here immunoSEQ multiplex PCR was the method, and the copy in TCRdb shows in-frame clones only, minus some. The sample has tens of thousands of clones, approximately 90% seen once; the top ten hold around 10%. Sequenced here: PBMCs, sampled 100 days after allogeneic stem cell transplant. These receptors were taken from a female patient in her fifties or sixties who had an allogeneic stem cell transplant from a related donor, so the T cells may come from the graft donor. Some clones in this sample may be carry-over from other donors' samples.

The chain combines TRBV7-3 with TRBJ1-4; D unclear. The CDR3 length is 16 residues. CDR1 SGHTA and CDR2 FQGTGA come from the germline V gene. Trimming cost V 5 bases and J 2 bases, with 15 bases left between them. CDR3 sequence (DNA): TGTGCCAGCAGCCACCGGCTAGTCGCGACTAATGAAAAACTGTTTTTT. Translated: CASSHRLVATNEKLFF.

As for this clone: Compared with germline, one end of the junction differs, possibly owing to a read error. The chain joins TRBV6-5 to TRBJ2-6, with D unclear. CDR1 and CDR2 (germline): MNHEY, SVGAGI. The CDR3 runs 14 residues. The CDR3 reads CASSYFSEANVLTF. As DNA, the CDR3 is TGTGCCAGCAGTTACTTCTCTGAGGCCAACGTCCTGACTTTC.

This rearrangement joins TRBV30 to TRBJ1-5, with TRBD1 matching over 12 bases. Per germline, CDR1 GTSNPN and CDR2 SVGIG (reference sequence). The CDR3 extends over 16 amino acids. Losses at the gene ends were 1 base for V and 9 bases for J; bases not matched to a gene: 10. The CDR3 sequence: CAWSAWDRGRLGPQHF. CDR3 DNA sequence: TGTGCCTGGAGTGCGTGGGACAGGGGGCGCTTAGGGCCCCAGCATTTT.